The text below deals with one T cell receptor beta chain. Its antigen remains unidentified. Per-base qualities were not stored, and no clone one base away is much larger. The sample originates from a study of T cell responses to AZD1222 COVID-19 vaccine (dated by TCRdb to about 2021). About the study as a whole: TCR sequencing was performed for roughly 240 trial participants, of whom approximately 200 were given two doses of AZD1222 and 26 were given two doses of MenACWY control vaccine. Trial participants were enrolled by age into 18-55, 56-69 and 70-plus year subgroups, with 148, 28 and 57 TCR-sequenced participants respectively.

CDR3 length: 15 amino acids, cysteine to phenylalanine. Only CDR3 DNA is held: 45 bases, read in frame from base 1. CDR1 and CDR2 were assigned from the germline V gene as MDHEN and SYDVKM. Compared with germline, V lacks 6 bases and J lacks 7 bases; bases without a gene match: 10. The time point label on this specimen signifies: about 28 days (+/-7) after the second vaccine dose. AZD1222 recipients with second doses at about 4 weeks or about 12 weeks were pooled, because spike-specific TCR depth and breadth did not differ between schedules. Vaccinee samples were obtained from the UK trials COV001 and COV002, which included a single-blind randomized controlled phase 2/3 trial of AZD1222 (ChAdOx1 nCoV-19) in healthy adults. For TCRbeta chain sequencing, PBMC samples were collected from trial participants at day 0 and at day 28 after the second dose. The CDR3 regions of human TCRbeta chains were analyzed by immunosequencing. Concerning the study's data processing: TCRs in the repertoires were compared against a reference library of SARS-CoV-2-specific TCRs that had been generated with the MIRA antigen-specificity platform. Breadth was defined as the fraction of unique TCRs that were SARS-CoV-2-associated, and depth was defined as the fraction of total T cells that were SARS-CoV-2-associated. Each spike-specific TCR was assigned to its reactive spike region and to a CD4 or CD8 class using the MIRA data. Log10-transformed breadth and depth values were compared by one-way ANOVA with Sidak's multiple comparisons tests. TCRdb took this table from immuneACCESS and kept in-frame rearrangements with V and J called. Such tables lack part of the clones; where checked against another copy, unresolved V genes explain under half of the gap, and the rest is unexplained. The V and J calls and clone size were taken over from that table, and D and trimming were inferred from the DNA. This sample holds around 140,000 clones; around 93% were observed only once. The ten largest clones represent around 3.5% of the sample.

Broader findings and caveats from the paper: No day 14 peak-response samples were available, so repertoires were characterized only after the peak T cell response. Nearly half of unique spike-specific TCRs reportedly recognized epitopes outside regions mutated in the B.1.351 and B.1.1.7 variants. The whole spike protein was spanned by vaccine-associated CD4 TCRs, and dominant responses were seen in regions 160-218 and 743-854. A significant rise in spike-specific TCR breadth and depth was observed after two AZD1222 doses relative to day 0 and relative to MenACWY recipients. Only five to seven AZD1222 recipients were SARS-CoV-2 seropositive at baseline, limiting conclusions about previously exposed vaccinees. Participants were mostly white British, with more females than males. The authors suggested clonal diversity may have been underestimated. In the small 56-69-year group, the increase in depth fell short of significance, most likely because of low power.

In this chain, TRBV28 is recombined with TRBJ1-5, and TRBD1 aligns with 9 junction nucleotides. The clonotype originates from an adult who received the AZD1222 COVID-19 vaccine. The sample in question was peripheral blood, obtained 28 days after the second AZD1222 dose. The CDR3 sequence is CASSSGQGYSQPQHF. The nucleotide sequence reads as follows: TGTGCCAGCAGCTCGGGACAGGGTTATAGCCAGCCCCAGCATTTT.